The rows below give T cell receptor beta chains drawn from one sample of a study of T-cell reconstitution after alpha-beta-depleted transplantation in children. Each CDR3 protein gets one entry after TCRdb re-called the PCR reads with MiXCR. The table includes around 680,000 distinct CDR3 sequences, around 16% detected once. This specimen consisted of PBMCs from the stem cell graft donor, obtained from the stem cell graft. These receptors were collected from a human donor who donated a stem cell graft to a child with acute myeloid leukemia. CDR3s leave out the opening cysteine and the closing phenylalanine or tryptophan. Not every row has a clone size; where given, it reads once, few, many or a size class.

clone_size	v_call	cdr3_aa
NA	TRBV4-3	ASSQELLGLAGGYEQY
few	TRBV7-2	ASSPRSRATDTQY
NA	TRBV6-1	ASRRQGDQPQH
few	TRBV20-1	SAGRSSGANVLT
NA	TRBV29-1	SVVGGGTKNTEAF
few	TRBV27	ASSLRDPGELF
many	TRBV6-5	ASSYSGGVSEQF
many	TRBV29-1	GRSLAGGPGELF
NA	TRBV4-1	ASSQGGLSYNEQF
many	TRBV5-5	ASSLGDRDPDTQY
NA	TRBV20-1	CARVAKGTFTDTQY
few	TRBV12-3/TRBV12-4	ASSLPNYNEQF
many	TRBV6-1	ASSRDRGTDTQY
many	TRBV20-1	SAADRENQPQH
few	TRBV25-1	ASRQFPDTQY
many	TRBV9	ASSLGRFTEAF
many	TRBV20-1	SARQGESNQPQH
NA	TRBV10-3	AISESKEPTGLSYNEQF
NA	TRBV3-1	ASSHRGRYEQY
NA	TRBV20-1	SARDPYVEKLF
NA	TRBV12-3/TRBV12-4	ASSPGVLNTGELF
few	TRBV9	ASSHPRTGENDEQF
NA	TRBV5-1	ASKGASTDTQY
few	TRBV6-1	ASSEAMGWGSDTQY
many	TRBV20-1	SARGRGPDSPLH
many	TRBV20-1	THIQGLGAF
few	TRBV5-6	ASSFRGNADTQY
once	TRBV25-1	ASSPPQGGLAKNIQY
NA	TRBV7-9	ASSLETGEEETQY
NA	TRBV7-8	ASSPGRFTEAF
NA	TRBV12-3/TRBV12-4	ASTHAQGAGNTIY
few	TRBV4-1	ASSLWTGGDYGYT
few	TRBV11-1	ASSYRDRGKF
few	TRBV10-3	AISRDGSSTDTQY
NA	TRBV6-4	ASSDSEGGADTQY
many	TRBV6-4	ASSDSSSGGADTQY
few	TRBV12-3/TRBV12-4	ASSLERGSSNEQF